This TCR beta chain was retrieved from a study of a mutant IDH1 vaccine in newly diagnosed glioma. Study-wide context: Receipt of radiotherapy, temozolomide, or both preceded the study, and most received both.

V gave up 1 base and J gave up 2 bases, with 10 bases separating them. CDR3 length equals 15 residues. From germline, CDR1 is LNHNV and CDR2 YYDKDF (reference sequence). Sequenced by immunoSEQ multiplex PCR; TCRdb stores in-frame clones only, minus some. Here the sample spans tens of thousands of clones, around 83% being singletons. A word on this clone: As yet, its antigen is unknown.

Sample time point: week 47, end of study. Each dose delivered 300 ug of mutant IDH1 20-mer peptide subcutaneously with imiquimod. Here the sequenced sample was PBMCs, taken from a glioma patient whose treatment included an IDH1 peptide vaccine. The receptor's source is a woman in her forties or fifties with glioma. The chain links TRBV15 to TRBJ2-3; D gene ambiguous. The CDR3 is CATSRAAQYTDTQYF. The CDR3 DNA is TGTGCCACCAGCAGAGCAGCGCAATACACAGATACGCAGTATTTT.